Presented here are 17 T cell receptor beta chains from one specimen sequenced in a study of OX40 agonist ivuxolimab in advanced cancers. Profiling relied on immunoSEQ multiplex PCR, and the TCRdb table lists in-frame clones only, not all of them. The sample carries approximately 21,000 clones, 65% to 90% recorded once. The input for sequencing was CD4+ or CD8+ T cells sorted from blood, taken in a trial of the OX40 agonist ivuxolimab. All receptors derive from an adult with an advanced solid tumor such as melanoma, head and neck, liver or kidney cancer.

The CDR3 loop reads CASSASSGAYNEQFF. The CDR3 DNA reads TGTGCCAGCAGCGCCTCTTCGGGGGCCTACAATGAGCAGTTCTTC. The chain employs TRBV9 and TRBJ2-1; D perhaps matches TRBD2 (6 bases). Trimming removed 3 bases from V and 2 bases from J, with 12 bases in between. CDR1 and CDR2 from the germline V gene are SGDLS and YYNGEE. The CDR3 is 15 amino acids. The variable domain in full, with the rest retrieved from reference TRBV9 and TRBJ2-1, is DSGVTQTPKHLITATGQRVTLRCSPRSGDLSVYWYQQSLDQGLQFLIQYYNGEERAKGNILERFSAQQFPDLHSELNLSSLELGDSALYFCASSASSGAYNEQFFGPGTRLTVL.

The CDR3 nucleotides read TGTGCCAGCAGCTCAGGACGTTCAAACACTGAAGCTTTCTTT. Encoded protein: CASSSGRSNTEAFF. This chain uses TRBV7-9 with TRBJ1-1; D is unclear. The CDR3 has 14 amino acids. The V end lost 4 bases, the J end lost 2 bases, and 11 bases lay between the germline ends. Germline V gene data show CDR1 as SEHNR and CDR2 as FQNEAQ (reference sequence).

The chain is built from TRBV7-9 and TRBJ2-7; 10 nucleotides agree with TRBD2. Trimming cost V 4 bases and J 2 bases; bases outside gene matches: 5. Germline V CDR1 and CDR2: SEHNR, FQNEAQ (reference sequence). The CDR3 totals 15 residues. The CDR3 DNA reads TGTGCCAGCAGCTCTCCGGGACTAGCGACCTACGAGCAGTACTTC. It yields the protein CASSSPGLATYEQYF.

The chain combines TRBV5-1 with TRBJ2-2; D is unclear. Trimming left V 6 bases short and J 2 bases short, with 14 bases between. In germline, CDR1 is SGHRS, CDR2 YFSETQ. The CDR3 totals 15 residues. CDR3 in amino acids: CASMLAESNTGELFF. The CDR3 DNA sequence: TGCGCCAGCATGCTGGCAGAATCAAACACCGGGGAGCTGTTTTTT.

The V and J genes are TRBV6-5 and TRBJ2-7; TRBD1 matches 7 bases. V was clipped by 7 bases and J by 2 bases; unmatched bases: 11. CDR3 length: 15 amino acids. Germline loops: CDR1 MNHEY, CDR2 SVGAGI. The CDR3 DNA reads TGTGCCAGCACCCCAACGACAGGGTTAACCTACGAGCAGTACTTC. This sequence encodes CASTPTTGLTYEQYF.

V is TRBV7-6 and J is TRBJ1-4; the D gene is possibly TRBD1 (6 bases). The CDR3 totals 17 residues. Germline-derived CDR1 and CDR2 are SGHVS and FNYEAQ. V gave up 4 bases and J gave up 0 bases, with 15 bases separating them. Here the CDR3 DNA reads TGTGCCAGCAGCTCGGGACACCCAGGATCAACTAATGAAAAACTGTTTTTT. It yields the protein CASSSGHPGSTNEKLFF.

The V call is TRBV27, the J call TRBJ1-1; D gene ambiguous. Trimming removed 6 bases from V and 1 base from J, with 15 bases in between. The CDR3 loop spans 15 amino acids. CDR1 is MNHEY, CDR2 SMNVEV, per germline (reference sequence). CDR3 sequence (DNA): TGTGCCAGCAGACTGGATGGACGGACGAACACTGAAGCTTTCTTT. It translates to CASRLDGRTNTEAFF.

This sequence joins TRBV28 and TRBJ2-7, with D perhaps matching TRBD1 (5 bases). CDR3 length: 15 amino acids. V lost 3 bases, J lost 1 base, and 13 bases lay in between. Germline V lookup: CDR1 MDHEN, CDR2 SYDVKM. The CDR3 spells CASSFSRGFSYEQYF. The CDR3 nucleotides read TGTGCCAGCAGTTTTTCAAGGGGATTTTCCTACGAGCAGTACTTC.

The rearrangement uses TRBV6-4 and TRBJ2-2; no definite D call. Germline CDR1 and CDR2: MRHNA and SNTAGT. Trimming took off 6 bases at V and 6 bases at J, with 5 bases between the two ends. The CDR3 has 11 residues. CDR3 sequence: CASRDSGELFF. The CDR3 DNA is TGTGCCAGCAGAGATTCCGGGGAGCTGTTTTTT.

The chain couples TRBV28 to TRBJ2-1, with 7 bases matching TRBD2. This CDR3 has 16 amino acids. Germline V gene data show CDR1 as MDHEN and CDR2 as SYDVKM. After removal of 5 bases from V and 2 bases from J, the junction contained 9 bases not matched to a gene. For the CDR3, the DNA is TGTGCCAGCAGTATTAGGACTAGGGTACCCTACAATGAGCAGTTCTTC. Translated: CASSIRTRVPYNEQFF.

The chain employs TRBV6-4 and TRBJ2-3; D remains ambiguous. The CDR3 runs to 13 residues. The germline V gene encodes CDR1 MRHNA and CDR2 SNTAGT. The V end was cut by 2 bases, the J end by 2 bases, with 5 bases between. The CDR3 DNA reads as TGTGCCAGCAGTGACCGGACCACAGATACGCAGTATTTT. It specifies CASSDRTTDTQYF.

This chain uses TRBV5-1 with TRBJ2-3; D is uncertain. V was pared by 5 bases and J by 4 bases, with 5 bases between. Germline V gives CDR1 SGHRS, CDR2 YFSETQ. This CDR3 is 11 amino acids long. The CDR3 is CASRTSDTQYF. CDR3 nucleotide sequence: TGCGCCAGCAGGACTTCAGATACGCAGTATTTT.

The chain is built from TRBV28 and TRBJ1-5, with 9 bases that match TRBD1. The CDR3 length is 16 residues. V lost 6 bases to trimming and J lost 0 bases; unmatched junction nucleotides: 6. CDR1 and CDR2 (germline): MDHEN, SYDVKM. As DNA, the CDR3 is TGTGCCAGCAGAGAACAGGGGGCCGGTAGCAATCAGCCCCAGCATTTT. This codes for CASREQGAGSNQPQHF.

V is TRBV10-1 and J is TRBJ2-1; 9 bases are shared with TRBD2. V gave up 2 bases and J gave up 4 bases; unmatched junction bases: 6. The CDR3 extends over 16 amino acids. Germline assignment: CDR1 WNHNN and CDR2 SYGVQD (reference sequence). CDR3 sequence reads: CASSETREGPYNEQFF. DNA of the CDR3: TGCGCCAGCAGTGAGACGCGGGAGGGCCCTTACAATGAGCAGTTCTTC.

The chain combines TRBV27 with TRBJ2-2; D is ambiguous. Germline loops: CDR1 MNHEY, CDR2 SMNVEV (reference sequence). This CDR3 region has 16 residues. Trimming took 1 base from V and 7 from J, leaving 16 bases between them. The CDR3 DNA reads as TGTGCCAGCAGTTTATTGGAGAGAATAGGCGGCGGGGAGCTGTTTTTT. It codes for CASSLLERIGGGELFF.

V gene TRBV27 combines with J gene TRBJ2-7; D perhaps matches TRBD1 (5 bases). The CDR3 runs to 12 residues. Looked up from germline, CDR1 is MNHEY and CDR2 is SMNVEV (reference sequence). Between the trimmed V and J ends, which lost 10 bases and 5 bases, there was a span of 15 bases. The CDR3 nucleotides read TGTGCCATCGGGCAGGGTATCAACGAGCAGTACTTC. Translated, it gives CAIGQGINEQYF.

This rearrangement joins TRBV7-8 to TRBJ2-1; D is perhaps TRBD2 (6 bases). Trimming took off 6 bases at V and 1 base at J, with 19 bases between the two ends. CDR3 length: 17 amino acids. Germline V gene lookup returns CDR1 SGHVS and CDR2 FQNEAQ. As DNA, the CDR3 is TGTGCCAGCAGTCGTACCCACCTAGCGTCTTCCTACAATGAGCAGTTCTTC. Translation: CASSRTHLASSYNEQFF.